The 5 T cell receptor beta chains presented below share a single source sample, sequenced in a study of CD8 T cells in ankylosing spondylitis. TCRdb itself ran the 5' RACE reads through MiXCR, one entry per CDR3 protein. The table shows hundreds of thousands of distinct CDR3 sequences, with under 25% occurring only once. The sample was blood, either unsorted or a sorted T cell fraction (not recorded which). All receptors come from a female donor with ankylosing spondylitis or in good health (not recorded which).

This clonotype turned up a few times. The chain uses TRBV27 and TRBJ2-3; D not resolved. Per germline, CDR1 MNHEY and CDR2 SMNVEV (reference sequence). With 5 bases removed from V and 6 bases from J, the gap between germline ends came to 12 bases. The CDR3 sequence is 13 residues long. CDR3 nucleotides: TGTGCCAGCAGTCTCCCCCCCTACGATACGCAGTATTTT. Translated, it gives CASSLPPYDTQYF.

This clonotype was counted between two and nine times. The V and J genes are TRBV5-1 and TRBJ1-2; D gene uncertain. Germline assignment: CDR1 SGHRS and CDR2 YFSETQ. V was pared by 1 base and J by 6 bases, with 7 bases between. The CDR3 consists of 12 residues. CDR3 DNA sequence: TGCGCCAGCAGCTTGAACGAACATGGCTACACCTTC. Its translation is CASSLNEHGYTF.

The chain has TRBV2 and TRBJ1-4; 7 bases line up with TRBD1. CDR3 length: 16 amino acids. V was pared by 4 bases and J by 9 bases, with 14 bases of the junction left unmatched. Germline-derived CDR1 and CDR2 are SNHLY and FYNNEI. Here the CDR3 reads CASSVGLQGIFQKLFF. The CDR3, as DNA: TGTGCCAGCAGTGTTGGGCTACAGGGGATATTTCAAAAACTGTTTTTT.

The chain has TRBV10-3 and TRBJ2-2; TRBD2 might be the D (5 bases). The germline V gene encodes CDR1 ENHRY and CDR2 SYGVKD. Trimming shortened V by 7 bases and J by 7 bases, and 13 bases separated the two germline ends. The CDR3 sequence is 13 residues long. The CDR3 region is CAIKTSRGGELFF. The CDR3 DNA reads as TGTGCCATCAAGACCAGCCGGGGCGGGGAGCTGTTTTTT.

The rearrangement uses TRBV5-4 and TRBJ2-7; a weak D match, TRBD1 (6 bases). CDR3 size: 12 residues. CDR1 SGHNT and CDR2 YYREEE come from the germline V gene (reference sequence). V gave up 3 bases and J gave up 9 bases, with 13 bases separating them. The CDR3 region is CASSSTLGGQYF. For the CDR3, the DNA is TGTGCCAGCAGCTCCACTCTAGGGGGGCAGTACTTC.